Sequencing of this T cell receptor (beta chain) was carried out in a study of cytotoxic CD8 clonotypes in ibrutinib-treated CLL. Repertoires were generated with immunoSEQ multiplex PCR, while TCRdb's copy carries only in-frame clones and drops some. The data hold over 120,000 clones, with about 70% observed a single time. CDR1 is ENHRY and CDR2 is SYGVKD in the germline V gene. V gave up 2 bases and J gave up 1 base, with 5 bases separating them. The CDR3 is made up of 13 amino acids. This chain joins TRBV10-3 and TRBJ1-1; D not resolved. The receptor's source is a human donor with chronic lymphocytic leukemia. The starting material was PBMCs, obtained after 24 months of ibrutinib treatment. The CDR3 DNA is TGTGCCATCAGTGAGGCCTCGAACACTGAAGCTTTCTTT. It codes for CAISEASNTEAFF.